The 15 T cell receptor beta chains below come from one sample, sequenced in a study of cytomegalovirus exposure and HLA in healthy donors. PCR used 60 Vbeta primers and 13 Jbeta primers. Sequencing was performed with immunoSEQ multiplex PCR; in TCRdb, only in-frame clones are kept and a portion is missing. In all, the sample yields 150,000 or so clones. Sequencing was carried out using PBMCs. These receptors came from a woman between 50 and 59 years old in good health and CMV-seronegative.

V gene TRBV6-1 combines with J gene TRBJ1-5, with D possibly TRBD1 on 5 matching bases. Germline V lookup: CDR1 MNHNS, CDR2 SASEGT. The length of the CDR3 is 13 residues. Trimming shortened V by 8 bases and J by 5 bases, and 13 bases separated the two germline ends. The CDR3 protein is CASVEGAYQPQHF. In DNA, the CDR3 is TGTGCCAGCGTCGAAGGGGCCTATCAGCCCCAGCATTTT.

The chain combines TRBV28 with TRBJ2-1; TRBD2 aligns across 11 bases. The CDR3 has 18 amino acids. The J segment lost 8 bases and the V segment lost 7 bases, leaving 19 bases of the junction unmatched. Germline V gene lookup returns CDR1 MDHEN and CDR2 SYDVKM. The CDR3: CASTGRGISGRARDEQFF. CDR3 DNA sequence: TGTGCCAGCACGGGCAGGGGGATTAGCGGGAGGGCCAGGGATGAGCAGTTCTTC.

This chain uses TRBV18 with TRBJ2-7, with a possible D match to TRBD1 (6 bases). There are 15 residues in the CDR3. Germline CDR1 is KGHSH and CDR2 is LQKENI. Trimming removed 0 bases from V and 7 bases from J, with 16 bases in between. The CDR3 reads CASSPPSKGEEEQYF. The DNA of the CDR3 is TGTGCCAGCTCACCACCGTCTAAGGGGGAAGAAGAGCAGTACTTC. Full variable domain (outside the CDR3, taken from reference TRBV18 and TRBJ2-7): NAGVMQNPRHLVRRRGQEARLRCSPMKGHSHVYWYRQLPEEGLKFMVYLQKENIIDESGMPKERFSAEFPKEGPSILRIQQVVRGDSAAYFCASSPPSKGEEEQYFGPGTRLTVT.

The chain uses TRBV11-2 and TRBJ1-3, with a tentative D call TRBD1 (5 bases). Trimming pared 2 bases from V and 2 bases from J, leaving 7 bases between. Germline loops: CDR1 SGHAT, CDR2 FQNNGV. CDR3 length: 14 amino acids. CDR3: CASSLQGAGNTIYF. The DNA of the CDR3 is TGTGCCAGCAGCTTACAGGGCGCTGGAAACACCATATATTTT. Based on the CDR3 plus reference TRBV11-2 and TRBJ1-3, the full variable domain is EAGVAQSPRYKIIEKRQSVAFWCNPISGHATLYWYQQILGQGPKLLIQFQNNGVVDDSQLPKDRFSAERLKGVDSTLKIQPAKLEDSAVYLCASSLQGAGNTIYFGEGSWLTVV.

J is TRBJ2-3 and V is TRBV4-2, with D maybe TRBD2 (6 bases). Per the germline V gene, CDR1 is LGHNA and CDR2 is YNFKEQ. Trimming removed 2 bases at V and 0 bases at J, with 12 bases between. This CDR3 comprises 16 residues. CDR3 sequence: CASSQSGLFSTDTQYF. CDR3 sequence (DNA): TGTGCCAGCAGCCAATCCGGACTATTCAGCACAGATACGCAGTATTTT.

The chain's CDR3 is CASSSGGSSYNEQFF. The CDR3 bases are TGTGCCAGCAGCAGCGGGGGTAGCTCCTACAATGAGCAGTTCTTC. The chain is built from TRBV28 and TRBJ2-1, with 8 nucleotides matching TRBD2. J was trimmed by 0 bases and V by 6 bases; bases with no gene match: 4. The germline V gene has CDR1 MDHEN and CDR2 SYDVKM. The CDR3 sequence is 15 residues long. The variable domain in full, with the rest retrieved from reference TRBV28 and TRBJ2-1, is DVKVTQSSRYLVKRTGEKVFLECVQDMDHENMFWYRQDPGLGLRLIYFSYDVKMKEKGDIPEGYSVSREKKERFSLILESASTNQTSMYLCASSSGGSSYNEQFFGPGTRLTVL.

V gene TRBV19 combines with J gene TRBJ2-1, with D perhaps matching TRBD2 (7 bases). V lost 3 bases and J lost 7, with 28 bases in between. There are 19 residues in the CDR3. Germline V CDR1 and CDR2: LNHDA, SQIVND (reference sequence). CDR3 nucleotide sequence: TGTGCCAGTAGTATGGACCCACGTCGCCAATGGGGGGGGGCGAATGAGCAGTTCTTC. Translation gives CASSMDPRRQWGGANEQFF.

This chain uses TRBV19 with TRBJ1-5; D not resolved. V gave up 6 bases and J gave up 5 bases, with 17 bases separating them. CDR1 LNHDA and CDR2 SQIVND come from the germline V gene (reference sequence). This CDR3 has 15 residues. CDR3 in amino acids: CASRDSGIVDQPQHF. DNA for the CDR3: TGTGCCAGTAGGGACTCCGGGATAGTGGATCAGCCCCAGCATTTT.

As DNA, the CDR3 is TGTGCCAGTAGTATAGGGACAGGTGTGGGCACTGAAGCTTTCTTT. It is translated as CASSIGTGVGTEAFF. The chain links TRBV19 to TRBJ1-1, with 7 bases fitting TRBD1. The germline gives CDR1 LNHDA, CDR2 SQIVND (reference sequence). The CDR3 has 15 residues. V shed 1 base and J 4 bases; nucleotides not matched to a gene: 6.

The chain combines TRBV5-1 with TRBJ2-4; TRBD1 might be the D (5 bases). Trimming stripped 0 bases from V and 0 bases from J, with 13 bases between. The CDR3 has 17 residues. The V gene's germline CDR1 is SGHRS and CDR2 YFSETQ. The CDR3 coding sequence is TGCGCCAGCAGCTTGGATAGCAGGGCAGTAGCCAAAAACATTCAGTACTTC. Translating gives CASSLDSRAVAKNIQYF.

The chain combines TRBV7-9 with TRBJ2-5; D not resolved. The CDR3 contains 13 residues. In germline, CDR1 is SEHNR, CDR2 FQNEAQ (reference sequence). V shed 4 bases and J shed 4 bases, with 10 bases lying between them. The CDR3 sequence is CASSSPSRETQYF. In DNA, the CDR3 is TGTGCCAGCAGCTCCCCGAGCCGAGAGACCCAGTACTTC.

This chain links TRBV25-1 with TRBJ2-7; D not resolved. Germline assignment: CDR1 MGHDK and CDR2 SYGVNS. The CDR3 is 11 residues long. Trimming pared 5 bases from V and 7 bases from J, leaving 9 bases between. The CDR3 loop is CASSYLREQYF. In DNA form, the CDR3 reads TGTGCCAGCAGTTACTTGCGGGAGCAGTACTTC.

The rearrangement joins TRBV27 to TRBJ1-2, with D possibly matching TRBD1 (6 bases). CDR1 is MNHEY and CDR2 is SMNVEV in the germline V gene (reference sequence). This CDR3 is 14 amino acids long. V was clipped by 5 bases and J by 6 bases, with 16 bases between them. The CDR3 DNA follows: TGTGCCAGCAGTAGTGCAGGCCAGGGGAATGGCTACACCTTC. It translates to CASSSAGQGNGYTF.

The V call is TRBV9, the J call TRBJ1-1, with D uncertain. V was cut by 0 bases and J by 3 bases, with 9 bases left in between. Germline V CDR1 and CDR2: SGDLS, YYNGEE. The length of the CDR3 is 14 residues. The CDR3 DNA is TGTGCCAGCAGCGTAGAAGTGAGTGACACTGAAGCTTTCTTT. Its translation: CASSVEVSDTEAFF.

The chain has TRBV5-1 and TRBJ2-1; TRBD2 is a possible D gene (6 bases). CDR3 length: 16 residues. Germline CDR1 is SGHRS and CDR2 is YFSETQ. V lost 9 bases to trimming and J lost 0 bases, with 19 bases between them. The CDR3 DNA is TGCGCCACCACAGAGGGCAGTAGCGGCTCCTACAATGAGCAGTTCTTC. This sequence encodes CATTEGSSGSYNEQFF.